One and the same sample provided the 7 T cell receptor beta chains below, sequenced in a study of cytomegalovirus exposure and HLA in healthy donors. Primers: 60 Vbeta forward and 13 Jbeta reverse. The assay was immunoSEQ multiplex PCR, and TCRdb's table has in-frame clones only and misses some. The sample includes over 120,000 clones, around 73% of them seen just once. Sequenced sample: PBMCs. Receptor source: a female donor in good health and CMV-seronegative.

The chain uses TRBV5-1 and TRBJ1-1; TRBD1 agrees at 9 bases. The CDR3 has 14 residues. Trimming at V came to 6 bases and at J to 5 bases, leaving 8 bases not matched to a gene. Germline-derived CDR1 and CDR2 are SGHRS and YFSETQ. The CDR3 sequence is CASTPDRGRTEAFF. CDR3 nucleotides: TGCGCCAGCACCCCGGACAGGGGAAGAACTGAAGCTTTCTTT.

The chain links TRBV4-1 to TRBJ1-3, with D perhaps TRBD1 (5 bases). Germline V gene lookup returns CDR1 MGHRA and CDR2 YSYEKL. Trimming took 0 bases from V and 4 from J, leaving 19 bases between them. This CDR3 contains 18 residues. The DNA of the CDR3 is TGCGCCAGCAGCCAAGATCCCCCCGACAGTCTTTTGGGAAACACCATATATTTT. As protein: CASSQDPPDSLLGNTIYF.

V usage is TRBV27 and J usage is TRBJ2-7, with 10 bases matching TRBD1. CDR1 is MNHEY, CDR2 SMNVEV, per germline (reference sequence). This CDR3 spans 16 amino acids. Unmatched junction bases numbered 9, after V lost 5 bases and J lost 2 bases. The CDR3 DNA reads TGTGCCAGCAGTCCCTACACCGGGACAGGGGCCTACGAGCAGTACTTC. It specifies CASSPYTGTGAYEQYF.

The chain couples TRBV29-1 to TRBJ1-2, with 7 bases identical to TRBD1. Looked up from germline, CDR1 is SQVTM and CDR2 is ANQGSEA. This CDR3 region has 11 residues. V shed 4 bases and J 6 bases; nucleotides not matched to a gene: 2. This CDR3 is CSVATGNGYTF. The DNA for the CDR3 is TGCAGCGTTGCGACAGGGAATGGCTACACCTTC. The whole variable domain, filled in from reference TRBV29-1 and TRBJ1-2, reads SAVISQKPSRDICQRGTSLTIQCQVDSQVTMMFWYRQQPGQSLTLIATANQGSEATYESGFVIDKFPISRPNLTFSTLTVSNMSPEDSSIYLCSVATGNGYTFGSGTRLTVV.

This clone has only a few counts. This chain connects TRBV12-5 to TRBJ1-1, with D possibly being TRBD1 (6 bases). The V end lost 8 bases, the J end lost 3 bases, and 13 bases lay between the germline ends. Germline values: CDR1 LGHNT, CDR2 FRNRAP. The CDR3 contains 13 residues. CDR3: CASRRAGDTEAFF. As DNA, the CDR3 is TGTGCTAGTCGTCGAGCAGGGGACACTGAAGCTTTCTTT. Drawing the rest from reference TRBV12-5 and TRBJ1-1, the complete variable domain is DARVTQTPRHKVTEMGQEVTMRCQPILGHNTVFWYRQTMMQGLELLAYFRNRAPLDDSGMPKDRFSAEMPDATLATLKIQPSEPRDSAVYFCASRRAGDTEAFFGQGTRLTVV.

The chain recombines TRBV4-1 with TRBJ1-1, with D unclear. V lost 1 base to trimming and J lost 2 bases, with 8 bases between them. This CDR3 is 14 amino acids long. Germline V CDR1 and CDR2: MGHRA, YSYEKL. CDR3 DNA: TGCGCCAGCAGCCAAGTCCCACAAAACACTGAAGCTTTCTTT. It yields the protein CASSQVPQNTEAFF.

This rearrangement joins TRBV30 to TRBJ2-3; D remains unclear. Trimming cost V 3 bases and J 6 bases, with 10 bases left between them. The CDR3 consists of 12 residues. CDR1 and CDR2 from the germline V gene are GTSNPN and SVGIG (reference sequence). The CDR3 DNA reads as TGTGCCTGGAGCGGTCCTAGGGATACGCAGTATTTT. Translating gives CAWSGPRDTQYF.